Sequencing of this T cell receptor (beta chain) was carried out in a study of cytomegalovirus exposure and HLA in healthy donors. V lost 6 bases to trimming and J lost 7 bases; unmatched junction nucleotides: 13. The CDR3 runs 15 residues. Germline V gene data show CDR1 as MDHEN and CDR2 as SYDVKM. Study-wide results and caveats: As immune exposure information, only CMV serostatus was available.

Note on this clone: Its antigen is as yet unknown.

PCR primers comprised 60 Vbeta and 13 Jbeta primers. Profiling relied on immunoSEQ multiplex PCR, and the TCRdb table lists in-frame clones only, not all of them. The profile shows around 94,000 clones, just under 80% of them singletons. The chain recombines TRBV28 with TRBJ2-3; 7 nucleotides match TRBD1. The TCR sequence derives from a male donor in good health and CMV-seropositive. Sequencing input: PBMCs. CDR3 sequence: CASSLHEGAHNTQYF. For the CDR3, the DNA is TGTGCCAGCAGCCTCCACGAGGGGGCGCACAATACGCAGTATTTT.